This TCR beta chain originates from a study of cytomegalovirus exposure and HLA in healthy donors. This CDR3 comprises 14 residues. The germline CDR1 and CDR2 sequences are LNHDA and SQIVND (reference sequence). V gave up 9 bases and J gave up 3 bases; unmatched junction bases: 11. The primer mix had 60 Vbeta and 13 Jbeta primers. Here immunoSEQ multiplex PCR was the method, and the copy in TCRdb shows in-frame clones only, minus some. This sample has some 60,000 clones, with about 81% found just once. The chain is built from TRBV19 and TRBJ2-7, with 7 bases fitting TRBD1. The sequenced material came from PBMCs. This receptor was taken from a woman under 40 in good health and CMV-seronegative. CDR3 nucleotide sequence: TGTGCCAGCAGTGAGGGACAGTGGAACTACGAGCAGTACTTC. This gives the protein CASSEGQWNYEQYF.